This T cell receptor beta chain originates from a study of shared clonotypes between healthy human individuals. Study-wide results and limits: Non-shared clonotypes displayed generation probabilities falling below those of clonotypes present in all four donors. With four donors compared, about 5.2% of naive CD4 clonotypes were shared.

Execution of the assay was at deep level. Assay used: immunoSEQ multiplex PCR; TCRdb lists only in-frame clones, some missing. This table holds under 1,100,000 clones, approximately 68% found once. Details on this clone: What it binds is unknown.

The germline gives CDR1 MDHEN, CDR2 SYDVKM. V was trimmed by 6 bases and J by 5 bases, leaving 16 bases between them. The CDR3 loop spans 14 amino acids. The chain recombines TRBV28 with TRBJ1-2; D remains unclear. Material for sequencing was memory CD4+ T cells sorted from blood. This sample's subset: CD45RA-negative fraction. The TCR was taken from a man between 18 and 35 years old in good health. The CDR3 DNA reads TGTGCCAGCAGCCAGGTCAGCTTCAGTTATGGCTACACCTTC. Its translation: CASSQVSFSYGYTF.